This T cell receptor beta chain was found in a study of cytomegalovirus exposure and HLA in healthy donors. Germline V gene lookup returns CDR1 SGHRS and CDR2 YFSETQ. Trimming shortened V by 4 bases and J by 4 bases, and 17 bases separated the two germline ends. This CDR3 comprises 16 residues. The PCR ran on 60 Vbeta and 13 Jbeta primers. Data came from immunoSEQ multiplex PCR; TCRdb stores just in-frame clones and leaves some out. The sample yields 150,000 to 200,000 clones, more than 75% seen once. The source material was PBMCs. The receptor's source is a woman aged 40 to 50 in good health and CMV-seronegative. The chain uses TRBV5-1 and TRBJ2-2; perhaps TRBD1 as D (5 bases). For the CDR3, the DNA is TGCGCCAGCAGCGGAGCGCAGGGCGTGGGCACCGGGGAGCTGTTTTTT. Translation: CASSGAQGVGTGELFF.